This T cell receptor (beta chain) stems from a study of blood T cell repertoires in COVID-19. For the study at large: PBMCs, B-cell-depleted T cells, or T cells were the source of the cDNA or gDNA that made up the material.

Sequenced by immunoSEQ multiplex PCR; TCRdb stores in-frame clones only, minus some. Of 95,000 to 110,000 clones in the sample, 80% to 90% were seen once. Sample: peripheral blood. This sequence originates from a man between 40 and 49 years old with active or convalescent COVID-19.

The CDR3 coding sequence is TGCGCCAGCACCCCGGGACAGGGGGACACCGGGGAGCTGTTTTTT. Its translation: CASTPGQGDTGELFF. This chain uses TRBV5-1 with TRBJ2-2; TRBD1 matches at 11 bases. J was trimmed by 3 bases and V by 6 bases; bases with no gene match: 4. The CDR3 length is 15 residues. The germline CDR1 and CDR2 sequences are SGHRS and YFSETQ.